The 6 T cell receptor beta chains below come from one sample, sequenced in a study of shared clonotypes between healthy human individuals. Generated by immunoSEQ multiplex PCR, the TCRdb table keeps only in-frame clones and is missing some. This table has around 2.5 million clones, roughly 93% appearing once. The sample taken for sequencing was naive CD4+ T cells from PBMCs. Noted subset: CD45RA+ positively selected. The source of these receptors is a young man in good health. Some clones in this sample may be carry-over from other donors' samples.

The chain has TRBV7-2 and TRBJ1-3, with TRBD1 as a possible D gene (6 bases). This CDR3 is 16 amino acids long. Germline V gene lookup returns CDR1 SGHTA and CDR2 FQGNSA. Trimming shortened V by 3 bases and J by 0 bases, and 12 bases separated the two germline ends. CDR3 protein: CASSFGTPRSGNTIYF. CDR3 bases: TGTGCCAGCAGCTTTGGGACACCTCGCTCTGGAAACACCATATATTTT.

V and J are TRBV10-2 and TRBJ2-4; 12 bases are a match to TRBD1. Trimming cost V 5 bases and J 6 bases; bases outside gene matches: 8. Germline CDR1 is WSHSY and CDR2 is SAAADI. The CDR3 runs 16 residues. CDR3 amino acids: CASSLTRGQGANIQYF. CDR3 bases: TGCGCCAGCAGTCTAACCCGGGGACAGGGGGCAAACATTCAGTACTTC.

The chain uses TRBV5-1 and TRBJ1-3; no definite D call. CDR1 SGHRS and CDR2 YFSETQ come from the germline V gene. CDR3 length equals 14 residues. With 3 bases removed from V and 2 bases from J, the gap between germline ends came to 9 bases. CDR3 nucleotide sequence: TGCGCCAGCAGCTCCGACCTAGCTGGAAACACCATATATTTT. This gives the protein CASSSDLAGNTIYF. Filled out from reference TRBV5-1 and TRBJ1-3, the complete variable domain reads KAGVTQTPRYLIKTRGQQVTLSCSPISGHRSVSWYQQTPGQGLQFLFEYFSETQRNKGNFPGRFSGRQFSNSRSEMNVSTLELGDSALYLCASSSDLAGNTIYFGEGSWLTVV.

In this sample, this clone turned up a few times. The genes are TRBV14 and TRBJ1-1, with D possibly matching TRBD1 (6 bases). The CDR3 spans 14 residues. V was shortened by 0 bases and J by 4 bases, with 9 bases between the two germline ends. Germline CDR1 reads SGHDN; CDR2 reads FVKESK. CDR3 coding DNA: TGTGCCAGCAGCCAAGAGGGGGCTATCACTGAAGCTTTCTTT. This translates into CASSQEGAITEAFF.

V is TRBV27 and J is TRBJ1-2, with 8 bases identical to TRBD1. Germline values: CDR1 MNHEY, CDR2 SMNVEV (reference sequence). J was trimmed by 5 bases and V by 4 bases; bases with no gene match: 12. CDR3 length: 16 residues. CDR3 sequence reads: CASSSQSTGEGYGYTF. Here the CDR3 DNA reads TGTGCCAGCAGTTCCCAATCGACAGGGGAGGGGTATGGCTACACCTTC.

This chain connects TRBV27 to TRBJ1-1; tentatively, D is TRBD1 (5 bases). The CDR3 runs 16 residues. Per germline, CDR1 MNHEY and CDR2 SMNVEV (reference sequence). Trimming shortened V by 5 bases and J by 1 base, and 17 bases separated the two germline ends. CDR3 bases: TGTGCCAGCAGTCGTCAGGGAATCTACTCGAACACTGAAGCTTTCTTT. Translated: CASSRQGIYSNTEAFF.